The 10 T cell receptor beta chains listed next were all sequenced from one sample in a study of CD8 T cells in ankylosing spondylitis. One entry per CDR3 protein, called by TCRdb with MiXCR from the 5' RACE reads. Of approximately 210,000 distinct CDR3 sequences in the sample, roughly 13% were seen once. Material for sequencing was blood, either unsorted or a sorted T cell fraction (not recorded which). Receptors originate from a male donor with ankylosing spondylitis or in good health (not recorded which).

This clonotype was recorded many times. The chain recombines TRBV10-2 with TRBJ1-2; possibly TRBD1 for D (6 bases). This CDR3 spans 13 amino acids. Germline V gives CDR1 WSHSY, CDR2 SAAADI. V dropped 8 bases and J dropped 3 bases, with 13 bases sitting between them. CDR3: CASSQGRYYGYTF. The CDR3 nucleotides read TGCGCCAGCTCACAGGGACGGTACTATGGCTACACCTTC.

This CDR3 is CSARLLAGGQDTQYF. DNA for the CDR3: TGCAGTGCTAGACTCCTAGCGGGAGGTCAAGATACGCAGTATTTT. The rearrangement joins TRBV20-1 to TRBJ2-3; the match to TRBD2 covers 11 bases. This CDR3 has 15 residues. The J segment lost 5 bases and the V segment lost 2 bases, leaving 6 bases of the junction unmatched. Germline V gene sequence: CDR1 DFQATT, CDR2 SNEGSKA (reference sequence).

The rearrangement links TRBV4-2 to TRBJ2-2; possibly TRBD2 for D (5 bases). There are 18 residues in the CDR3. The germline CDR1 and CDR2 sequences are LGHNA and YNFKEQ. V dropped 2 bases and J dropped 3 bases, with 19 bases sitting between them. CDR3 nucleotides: TGTGCCAGCAGCCAACCCACCTCGGCGGGCGGCGACACCGGGGAGCTGTTTTTT. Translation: CASSQPTSAGGDTGELFF.

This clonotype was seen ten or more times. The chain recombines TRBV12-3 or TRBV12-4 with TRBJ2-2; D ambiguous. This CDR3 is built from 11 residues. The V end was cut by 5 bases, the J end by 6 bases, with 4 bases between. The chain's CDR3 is CASSQPGELFF. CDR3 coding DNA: TGTGCCAGCAGTCAGCCCGGGGAGCTGTTTTTT.

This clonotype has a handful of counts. The CDR3: CASSLAGGEQYF. As DNA, the CDR3 is TGCGCCAGCAGCTTGGCCGGCGGCGAGCAGTACTTC. V usage is TRBV5-1 and J usage is TRBJ2-7; D is unclear. The CDR3 covers 12 residues. Looked up from germline, CDR1 is SGHRS and CDR2 is YFSETQ. Trimming pared 0 bases from V and 6 bases from J, leaving 7 bases between.

The CDR3 region has the DNA TGTGCCAGCAGTTACCCCGGACAGGCCTTATACGAGCAGTACTTC. This translates into CASSYPGQALYEQYF. This chain uses TRBV27 with TRBJ2-7; the match to TRBD1 covers 7 bases. The CDR3 is 15 amino acids. J gave up 4 bases and V 4 bases, and 10 bases lay outside the gene matches. Germline lookup yields CDR1 MNHEY and CDR2 SMNVEV (reference sequence).

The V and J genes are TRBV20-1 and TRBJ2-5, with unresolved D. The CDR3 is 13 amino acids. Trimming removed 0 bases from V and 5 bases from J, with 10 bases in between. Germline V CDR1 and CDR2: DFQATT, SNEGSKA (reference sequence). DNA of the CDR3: TGCAGTGCTAGAGATCCCCTCTTGGAGACCCAGTACTTC. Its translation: CSARDPLLETQYF.

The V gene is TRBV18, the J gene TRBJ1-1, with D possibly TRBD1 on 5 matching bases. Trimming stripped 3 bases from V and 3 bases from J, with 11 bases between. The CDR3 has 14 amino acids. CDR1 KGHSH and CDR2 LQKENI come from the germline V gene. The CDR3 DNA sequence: TGTGCCAGCTCACCCAGGGATATTGACACTGAAGCTTTCTTT. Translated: CASSPRDIDTEAFF.

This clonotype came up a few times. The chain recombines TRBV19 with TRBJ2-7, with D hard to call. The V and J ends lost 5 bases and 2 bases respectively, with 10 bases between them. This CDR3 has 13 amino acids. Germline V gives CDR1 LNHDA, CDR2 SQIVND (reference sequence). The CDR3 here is CASSVAPAYEQYF. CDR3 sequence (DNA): TGTGCCAGTAGTGTCGCCCCGGCCTACGAGCAGTACTTC.

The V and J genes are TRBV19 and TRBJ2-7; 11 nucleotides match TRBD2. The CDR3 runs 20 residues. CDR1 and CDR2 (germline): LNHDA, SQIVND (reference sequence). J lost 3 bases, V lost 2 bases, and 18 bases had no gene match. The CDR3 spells CASSINLAGGPTYYHYEQYF. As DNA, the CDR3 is TGTGCCAGTAGTATAAATCTAGCGGGAGGCCCCACCTACTACCACTACGAGCAGTACTTC.